The rows below give T cell receptor beta chains drawn from one sample of a study of blood T cell repertoires in COVID-19. Only in-frame clones appear in the TCRdb table, and some are missing; sequencing was by immunoSEQ multiplex PCR. The sample records around 300,000 clones, around 90% being singletons. The sample taken for sequencing was peripheral blood. The source is a middle-aged woman with acute or convalescent COVID-19. Both conserved end residues are part of each CDR3. D genes are given only for firm matches. Where a row states a size, it is once, few, many or the class of an expanded clone; other rows omit it.

size	D	V	J	DNA	CDR3
NA	NA	TRBV27	TRBJ1-4	TGTGCCAGCAGAGGGGTGGCTAATGAAAAACTGTTTTTT	CASRGVANEKLFF
NA	TRBD1	TRBV11-2	TRBJ1-3	TGTGCCAGCAGCCCGGACAGGTTCTCTGGAAACACCATATATTTT	CASSPDRFSGNTIYF
NA	NA	TRBV10-3	TRBJ1-1	TGTGCCATCAGTGAGTCTCGGGGGATGAACACTGAAGCTTTCTTT	CAISESRGMNTEAFF
once	TRBD1	TRBV30	TRBJ1-5	TGTGCCTGGGGGACAGGGGTCAATCAGCCCCAGCATTTT	CAWGTGVNQPQHF
NA	NA	TRBV18	TRBJ2-2	TGTGCCAGCTCACTGACGCAGGGGAGCACCGGGGAGCTGTTTTTT	CASSLTQGSTGELFF
NA	NA	TRBV12-3/TRBV12-4	TRBJ1-4	TGTGCCAGCAGTTTTGGGCTTCTGTTTTTT	CASSFGLLFF
NA	NA	TRBV24-1	TRBJ1-5	TGTGCCACCAGTGAGCGGGCTGGACAGCCCCAGCATTTT	CATSERAGQPQHF
once	NA	TRBV19	TRBJ1-1	TGTGCCAGTAGTACCCCAATCGGTTCCAGGTTGAACACTGAAGCTTTCTTT	CASSTPIGSRLNTEAFF
NA	NA	TRBV12-3/TRBV12-4	TRBJ1-1	TGTGCCAGCACCATTTGGGGGGGCGAAGCTTTCTTT	CASTIWGGEAFF
NA	TRBD2	TRBV19	TRBJ2-1	TGTGCCAGTACTGTAGCGGGGGCGGGCTACAATGAGCAGTTCTTC	CASTVAGAGYNEQFF
once	NA	TRBV21-1	TRBJ1-5	TGTGCCAGCAGCAAAGAGGGAGGGCCGGACCTGGAGCCCCAGCATTTT	CASSKEGGPDLEPQHF
NA	NA	TRBV19	TRBJ2-5	TGTGCCAGTAGTATACAGCTGGGCCCCGGGGGGACCCAGTACTTC	CASSIQLGPGGTQYF
NA	TRBD1	TRBV19	TRBJ1-1	TGTGCCAGTAGTACCTGGGACAGCGCTTTGAACACTGAAGCTTTCTTT	CASSTWDSALNTEAFF
NA	NA	TRBV2	TRBJ1-2	TGTGCCAGCAGTGATCCCAGTGTTTGGACATCTAACTATGGCTACACCTTC	CASSDPSVWTSNYGYTF
NA	NA	TRBV15	TRBJ2-2	TGTGCCATAGAAGCTGCGGGGCCGAACACCGGGGAGCTGTTTTTT	CAIEAAGPNTGELFF
NA	NA	TRBV11-2	TRBJ1-5	TGTGCCAGCAGCTTAGGACAGACAAGCAATCAGCCCCAGCATTTT	CASSLGQTSNQPQHF
NA	NA	TRBV9	TRBJ2-5	TGTGCCAGCAGCGAACAGAACCGGGAGACCCAGTACTTC	CASSEQNRETQYF
NA	NA	TRBV27	TRBJ2-1	TGTGCCAGCACCTTGAGAGGTCCTCATCACAATGAGCAGTTCTTC	CASTLRGPHHNEQFF
NA	TRBD2	TRBV2	TRBJ2-3	TGTGCCAGCAGTCGGACTAGCGGGTTCGTTTTCGCAGATACGCAGTATTTT	CASSRTSGFVFADTQYF
NA	TRBD2	TRBV28	TRBJ2-1	TGTGCCAGCAGTTTAGGCCTAGCGGGGGTCTACAATGAGCAGTTCTTC	CASSLGLAGVYNEQFF
NA	NA	TRBV20-1	TRBJ2-5	TGCAGTGCCCCTCTATCCGAGACCCAGTACTTC	CSAPLSETQYF
NA	NA	TRBV9	TRBJ1-4	TGTGCCAGCAGCGTAGAGGGGTCGAGTGAGTTTGAAAAACTGTTTTTT	CASSVEGSSEFEKLFF
NA	NA	TRBV7-8	TRBJ1-6	TGTGCCAGCAGCTTTTCCAGGGAGGAGAGGGCCTATAATTCACCCCTCCACTTT	CASSFSREERAYNSPLHF
NA	NA	TRBV19	TRBJ1-3	TGTGCCAGTAGTTCGGAGCCTGGAAACACCATATATTTT	CASSSEPGNTIYF
NA	TRBD1	TRBV9	TRBJ2-2	TGTGCCAGCAGCGGACGGGACAGAAACACCGGGGAGCTGTTTTTT	CASSGRDRNTGELFF
NA	TRBD1	TRBV9	TRBJ1-5	TGTGCCAGCAGCGTCGGGACAGGGTATCAGCCCCAGCATTTT	CASSVGTGYQPQHF